Detailed here is one TCR beta chain. Recent vaccinations or acute infections were absent in the healthy HIV-negative adult donors. Nashville, Tennessee was home to all donors, who were Caucasian adults. Only in-frame clones appear in the TCRdb table, and some are missing; sequencing was by immunoSEQ multiplex PCR. Of about 490,000 clones listed, around 79% are singletons. This entry comes from a study of shared clonotypes between healthy human individuals. The sample taken for sequencing was PBMCs. This TCR came from a woman aged 40 to 55 in good health. Some clones in this sample may be carry-over from other donors' samples.

In DNA, the CDR3 is TGTGCCAGCAGCAGGGCGGTGACACCCTACGAGCAGTACTTC. Residues: CASSRAVTPYEQYF. The rearrangement uses TRBV5-4 and TRBJ2-7; D not resolved. The CDR3 extends over 14 amino acids. The V end was cut by 4 bases, the J end by 2 bases, with 13 bases between. Germline values: CDR1 SGHNT, CDR2 YYREEE (reference sequence).